This T cell receptor beta chain was recorded in a study of early T cells in non-severe SARS-CoV-2 infection. This clonotype occurred a few times. TCRdb reprocessed the 5' RACE reads via MiXCR and lists one record per CDR3 protein. The repertoire includes about 68,000 distinct CDR3 sequences, more than 9% of them detected once, and about 1.7% sits in the top ten. The V and J ends lost 3 bases and 2 bases respectively, with 13 bases between them. CDR1 KGHSH and CDR2 LQKENI come from the germline V gene. The CDR3 extends over 15 amino acids. The sequenced material came from whole blood. This chain joins TRBV18 and TRBJ2-5, with D uncertain. The source is an adult who was a healthcare worker with PCR-confirmed SARS-CoV-2 infection or an uninfected control (not recorded which). The CDR3 is CASSPGRRIQETQYF. The CDR3 DNA follows: TGTGCCAGCTCACCCGGTCGACGGATACAAGAGACCCAGTACTTC. Full variable domain (missing parts from reference TRBV18 and TRBJ2-5): NAGVMQNPRHLVRRRGQEARLRCSPMKGHSHVYWYRQLPEEGLKFMVYLQKENIIDESGMPKERFSAEFPKEGPSILRIQQVVRGDSAAYFCASSPGRRIQETQYFGPGTRLLVL.